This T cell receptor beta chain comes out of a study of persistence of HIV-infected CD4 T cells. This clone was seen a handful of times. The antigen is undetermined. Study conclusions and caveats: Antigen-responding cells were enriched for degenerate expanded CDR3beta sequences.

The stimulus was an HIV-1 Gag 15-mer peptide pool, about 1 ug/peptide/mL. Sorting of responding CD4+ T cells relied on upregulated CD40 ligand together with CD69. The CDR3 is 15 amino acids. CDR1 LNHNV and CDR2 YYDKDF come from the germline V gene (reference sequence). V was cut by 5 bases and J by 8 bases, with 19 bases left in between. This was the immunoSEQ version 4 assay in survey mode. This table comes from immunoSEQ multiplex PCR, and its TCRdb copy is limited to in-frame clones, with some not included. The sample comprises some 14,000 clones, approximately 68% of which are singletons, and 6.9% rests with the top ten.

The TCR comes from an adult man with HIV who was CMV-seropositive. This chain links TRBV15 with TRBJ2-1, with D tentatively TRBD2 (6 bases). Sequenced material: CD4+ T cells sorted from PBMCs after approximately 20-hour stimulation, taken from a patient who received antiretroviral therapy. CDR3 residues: CATSLQGGERHEQFF. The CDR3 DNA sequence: TGTGCCACCAGCCTCCAAGGCGGGGAAAGGCATGAGCAGTTCTTC. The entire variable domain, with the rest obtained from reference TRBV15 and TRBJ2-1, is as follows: DAMVIQNPRYQVTQFGKPVTLSCSQTLNHNVMYWYQQKSSQAPKLLFHYYDKDFNNEADTPDNFQSRRPNTSFCFLDIRSPGLGDTAMYLCATSLQGGERHEQFFGPGTRLTVL.